This T cell receptor beta chain was identified during a study of T cells in Graves' hyperthyroidism and ophthalmopathy. General observations from the study: Model output signaled ophthalmopathy a median about 6.3 months ahead of onset.

There are a few counts of this clonotype. The antigen is unknown. The investigators amplified TCR beta CDR3 regions from RNA transcripts. HTBI primers drove first-round RT-PCR of the TCR CDR3. MiXCR was run by TCRdb on the multiplex PCR reads, yielding one entry per CDR3 protein. This sample carries approximately 870,000 distinct CDR3 sequences, 38% of them seen once, and the ten largest clones take 8% to 9%. J was trimmed by 7 bases and V by 0 bases; bases with no gene match: 4. Germline CDR1 reads SGHRS; CDR2 reads YFSETQ. The CDR3 covers 13 residues. Exclusion of patients followed from uncontrolled infection, other autoimmune disease, pregnancy or lactation.

The sequenced sample consisted of blood. This receptor was taken from a man in his late teens or twenties with Graves' hyperthyroidism. The rearrangement joins TRBV5-1 to TRBJ2-7; 7 bases map to TRBD1. The CDR3 DNA reads as TGCGCCAGCAGCTTGGTCACAGGGGAAGAGCAGTACTTC. Amino acid sequence: CASSLVTGEEQYF. The entire variable domain, with the rest obtained from reference TRBV5-1 and TRBJ2-7, is as follows: KAGVTQTPRYLIKTRGQQVTLSCSPISGHRSVSWYQQTPGQGLQFLFEYFSETQRNKGNFPGRFSGRQFSNSRSEMNVSTLELGDSALYLCASSLVTGEEQYFGPGTRLTVT.